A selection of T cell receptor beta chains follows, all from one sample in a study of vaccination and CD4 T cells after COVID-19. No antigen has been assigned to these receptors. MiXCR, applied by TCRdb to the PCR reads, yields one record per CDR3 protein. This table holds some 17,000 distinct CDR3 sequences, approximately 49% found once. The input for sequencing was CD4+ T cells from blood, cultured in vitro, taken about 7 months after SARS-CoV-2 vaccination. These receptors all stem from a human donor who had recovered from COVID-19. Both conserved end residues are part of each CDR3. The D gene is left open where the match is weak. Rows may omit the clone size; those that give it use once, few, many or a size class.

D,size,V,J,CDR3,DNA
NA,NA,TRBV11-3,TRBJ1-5,CASSSRDGSNQPQHF,TGTGCCAGCAGCTCGAGGGACGGTAGCAATCAGCCCCAGCATTTT
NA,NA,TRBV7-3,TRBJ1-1,CASSFDRLTEAFF,TGTGCCAGCAGCTTCGACAGGTTGACTGAAGCTTTCTTT
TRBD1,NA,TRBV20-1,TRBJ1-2,CSAFEASRQGARYGYTF,TGCAGTGCCTTTGAAGCATCGCGACAGGGGGCGAGGTATGGCTACACCTTC
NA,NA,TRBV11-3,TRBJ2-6,CASSTYSGANVLTF,TGTGCCAGCAGCACCTACTCTGGGGCCAACGTCCTGACTTTC
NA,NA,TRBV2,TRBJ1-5,CASSYEGEQPQHF,TGTGCCAGCAGTTACGAGGGGGAACAGCCCCAGCATTTT
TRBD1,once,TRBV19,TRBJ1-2,CASSTRTGRGYTF,TGTGCCAGTAGTACCCGGACAGGGCGAGGCTACACCTTC
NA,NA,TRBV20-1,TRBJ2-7,CSARDPSGGASYEQYF,TGCAGTGCTAGAGATCCCTCCGGAGGGGCCTCCTACGAGCAGTACTTC
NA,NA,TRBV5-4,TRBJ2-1,CASSRPDRNNEQFF,TGTGCCAGCAGCCGACCCGACCGAAACAATGAGCAGTTCTTC
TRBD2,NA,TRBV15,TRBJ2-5,CATSRDSGRLETQYF,TGTGCCACCAGCAGAGATAGCGGGAGGTTGGAGACCCAGTACTTC
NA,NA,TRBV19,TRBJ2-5,CASSIVVLASAQETQYF,TGTGCCAGTAGTATAGTCGTGTTAGCTAGCGCCCAAGAGACCCAGTACTTC
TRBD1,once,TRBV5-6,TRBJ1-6,CASSLDRANSPLHF,TGTGCCAGCAGCCTCGACAGGGCTAATTCACCCCTCCACTTT
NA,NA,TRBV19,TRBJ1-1,CASNGQWGTEAFF,TGTGCCAGCAACGGACAGTGGGGCACTGAAGCTTTCTTT
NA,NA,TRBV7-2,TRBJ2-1,CASSLRRVGSYNEQFF,TGTGCCAGCAGCCTACGACGGGTCGGCTCCTACAATGAGCAGTTCTTC
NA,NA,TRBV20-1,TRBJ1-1,CSARATREGTEAFF,TGCAGTGCTAGAGCAACTAGGGAGGGGACCGAAGCTTTCTTT
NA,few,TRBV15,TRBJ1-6,CATSRDTADNSPLHF,TGTGCCACCAGCAGAGATACGGCCGACAATTCACCCCTCCACTTT
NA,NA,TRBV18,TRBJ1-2,CASSPGTDYGYTF,TGTGCCAGCTCACCCGGGACGGACTATGGCTACACCTTC
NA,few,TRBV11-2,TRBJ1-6,CASSLAMVGYTPLHF,TGTGCCAGCAGCTTAGCGATGGTGGGGTATACACCCCTCCACTTT
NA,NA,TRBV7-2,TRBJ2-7,CASSLALADYEQYF,TGTGCCAGCAGCTTAGCGCTTGCGGACTACGAGCAGTACTTC
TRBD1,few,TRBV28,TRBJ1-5,CASSRPGTALTQHF,TGTGCCAGCAGCCGACCCGGGACAGCATTGACCCAGCATTTT
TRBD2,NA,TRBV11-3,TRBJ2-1,CASSLTGLAGNEQFF,TGTGCCAGCAGCTTGACGGGACTAGCTGGCAATGAGCAGTTCTTC
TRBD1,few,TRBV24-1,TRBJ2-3,CATSETGQGTDTQYF,TGTGCCACCAGTGAGACTGGACAGGGGACAGATACGCAGTATTTT
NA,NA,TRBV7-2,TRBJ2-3,CASSSRGASTDTQYF,TGTGCCAGCAGCTCCCGGGGGGCAAGCACAGATACGCAGTATTTT
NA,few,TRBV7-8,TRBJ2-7,CASSLRYGLALGYEQYF,TGTGCCAGCAGCTTAAGATATGGGCTAGCGTTGGGGTACGAGCAGTACTTC
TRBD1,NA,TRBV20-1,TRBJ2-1,CSARDPGQGYNEQFF,TGCAGTGCTAGAGATCCGGGACAGGGTTACAATGAGCAGTTCTTC
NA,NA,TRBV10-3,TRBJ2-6,CAIRNRAGDSGANVLTF,TGTGCCATCAGGAACCGTGCAGGGGACTCTGGGGCCAACGTCCTGACTTTC
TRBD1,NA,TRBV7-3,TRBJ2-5,CASSQGSHRGTQYF,TGTGCCAGCAGCCAGGGATCTCACAGGGGGACCCAGTACTTC
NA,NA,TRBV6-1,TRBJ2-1,CASCPGTYNEQFF,TGTGCCAGCTGTCCAGGAACCTACAATGAGCAGTTCTTC
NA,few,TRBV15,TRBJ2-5,CATSRTPARETQYF,TGTGCCACCAGCAGAACCCCAGCGAGGGAGACCCAGTACTTC
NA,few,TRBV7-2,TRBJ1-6,CASSPQGRRSPLHF,TGTGCCAGCAGCCCTCAGGGAAGGCGTTCACCCCTCCACTTT
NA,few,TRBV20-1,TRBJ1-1,CSARNTWGNTEAFF,TGCAGTGCTAGAAACACTTGGGGGAACACTGAAGCTTTCTTT
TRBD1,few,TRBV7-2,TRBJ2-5,CASSSQTGGGETQYF,TGTGCCAGCAGCTCCCAAACAGGGGGCGGAGAGACCCAGTACTTC
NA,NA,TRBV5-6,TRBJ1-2,CASSLDANYGYTF,TGTGCCAGCAGCTTGGATGCTAACTATGGCTACACCTTC
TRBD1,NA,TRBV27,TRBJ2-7,CASRKRTGPNSYEQYF,TGTGCCAGCAGAAAAAGGACAGGGCCCAACTCCTACGAGCAGTACTTC
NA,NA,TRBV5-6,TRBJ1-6,CASSPGRAISPLHF,TGTGCCAGCTCACCGGGCAGGGCCATTTCACCCCTCCACTTT
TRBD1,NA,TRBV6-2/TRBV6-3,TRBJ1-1,CASSPGGSYTEAFF,TGTGCCAGCAGTCCAGGGGGCAGCTACACTGAAGCTTTCTTT
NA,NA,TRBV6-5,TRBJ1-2,CASSYGVMGNYGYTF,TGTGCCAGCAGTTACGGGGTTATGGGCAACTATGGCTACACCTTC
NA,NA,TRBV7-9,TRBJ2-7,CASGFYEQYF,TGTGCCAGCGGATTCTACGAGCAGTACTTC
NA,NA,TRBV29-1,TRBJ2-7,CSVGFGSHAVEQYF,TGCAGCGTTGGTTTTGGAAGCCACGCGGTCGAGCAGTACTTC
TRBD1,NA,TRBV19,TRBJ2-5,CASSAGTGGAETQYF,TGTGCCAGTAGTGCGGGGACAGGAGGGGCTGAGACCCAGTACTTC
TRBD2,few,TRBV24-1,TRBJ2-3,CATSDSLAGDTQYF,TGTGCCACCAGTGATTCCCTAGCGGGAGATACGCAGTATTTT
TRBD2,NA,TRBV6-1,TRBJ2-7,CASSRLAGFYEQYF,TGTGCCAGCAGCCGACTAGCGGGATTCTACGAGCAGTACTTC
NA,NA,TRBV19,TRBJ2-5,CASSRLQGTKTQYF,TGTGCCAGTAGTCGTTTACAGGGAACGAAGACCCAGTACTTC
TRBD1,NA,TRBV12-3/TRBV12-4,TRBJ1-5,CASSSFLLGTASYQPQHF,TGTGCCAGCAGTTCGTTCCTCCTCGGGACAGCTTCTTATCAGCCCCAGCATTTT
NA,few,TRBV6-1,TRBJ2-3,CASSEGNTDTQYF,TGTGCCAGCAGTGAAGGTAACACAGATACGCAGTATTTT
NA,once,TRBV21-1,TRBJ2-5,CASMEGRGDPDETQYF,TGTGCCAGCATGGAGGGGCGGGGGGACCCGGACGAGACCCAGTACTTC
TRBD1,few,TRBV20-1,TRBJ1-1,CSARLQGAEAFF,TGCAGTGCTAGACTACAGGGGGCTGAAGCTTTCTTT
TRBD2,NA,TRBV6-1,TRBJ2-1,CASSEPGLAGHEQFF,TGTGCCAGCAGTGAACCGGGACTAGCTGGCCATGAGCAGTTCTTC
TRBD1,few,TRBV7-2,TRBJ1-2,CASSLGQGYGYTF,TGTGCCAGCAGCTTAGGACAGGGTTACGGCTACACCTTC
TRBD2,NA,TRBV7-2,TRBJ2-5,CASSLNSGREETQYF,TGTGCCAGCAGCTTAAACAGCGGGAGGGAAGAGACCCAGTACTTC
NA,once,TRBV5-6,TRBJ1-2,CASSFRYGYTF,TGTGCCAGCAGCTTTAGGTATGGCTACACCTTC